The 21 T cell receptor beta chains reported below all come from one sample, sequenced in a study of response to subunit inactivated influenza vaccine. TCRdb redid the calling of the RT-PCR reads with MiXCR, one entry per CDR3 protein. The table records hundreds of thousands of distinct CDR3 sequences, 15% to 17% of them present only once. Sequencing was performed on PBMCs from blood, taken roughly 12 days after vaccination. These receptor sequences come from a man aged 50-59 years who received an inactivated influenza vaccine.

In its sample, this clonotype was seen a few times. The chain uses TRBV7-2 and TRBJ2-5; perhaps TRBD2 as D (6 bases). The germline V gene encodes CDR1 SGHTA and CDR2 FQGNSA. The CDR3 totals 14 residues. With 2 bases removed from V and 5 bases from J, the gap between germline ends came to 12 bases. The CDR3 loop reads CASSLSLATETQYF. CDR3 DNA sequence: TGTGCCAGCAGCTTATCTCTAGCGACGGAGACCCAGTACTTC.

The CDR3 loop reads CASAPGGQGLYEQYF. CDR3 nucleotides: TGTGCCAGCGCCCCGGGGGGACAGGGGCTCTACGAGCAGTACTTC. J is TRBJ2-7 and V is TRBV9; 10 bases agree with TRBD1. The V and J ends lost 7 bases and 3 bases, in that order; junction bases with no gene match: 10. Germline loops: CDR1 SGDLS, CDR2 YYNGEE. The CDR3 loop spans 15 amino acids.

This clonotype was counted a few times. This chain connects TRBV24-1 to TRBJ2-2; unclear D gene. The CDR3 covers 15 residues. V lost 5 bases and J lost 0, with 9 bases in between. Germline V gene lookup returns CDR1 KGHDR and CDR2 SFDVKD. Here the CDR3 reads CATSVKTANTGELFF. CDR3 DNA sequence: TGTGCCACCAGTGTTAAAACAGCGAACACCGGGGAGCTGTTTTTT.

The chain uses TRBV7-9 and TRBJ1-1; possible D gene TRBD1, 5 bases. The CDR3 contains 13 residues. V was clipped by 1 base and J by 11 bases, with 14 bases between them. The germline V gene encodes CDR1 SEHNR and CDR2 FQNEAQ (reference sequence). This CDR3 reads CASSLDLGHAAFF. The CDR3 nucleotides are TGTGCCAGCAGCTTAGATTTGGGGCATGCGGCTTTCTTT.

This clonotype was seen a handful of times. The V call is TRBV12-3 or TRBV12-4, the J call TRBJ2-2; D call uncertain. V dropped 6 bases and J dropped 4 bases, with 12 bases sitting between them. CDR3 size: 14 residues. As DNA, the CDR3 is TGTGCCAGCAGACACGGCCTAAGCACCGGGGAGCTGTTTTTT. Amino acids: CASRHGLSTGELFF.

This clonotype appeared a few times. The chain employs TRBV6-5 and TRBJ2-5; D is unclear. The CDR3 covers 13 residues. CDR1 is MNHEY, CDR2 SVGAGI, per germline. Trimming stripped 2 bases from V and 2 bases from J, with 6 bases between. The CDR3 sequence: CASSYGPQETQYF. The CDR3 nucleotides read TGTGCCAGCAGTTACGGGCCACAAGAGACCCAGTACTTC.

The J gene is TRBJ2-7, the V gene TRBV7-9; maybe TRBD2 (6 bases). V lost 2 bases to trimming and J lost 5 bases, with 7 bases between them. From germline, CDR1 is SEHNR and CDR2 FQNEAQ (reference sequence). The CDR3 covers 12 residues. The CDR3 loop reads CASSLREDEQYF. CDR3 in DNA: TGTGCCAGCAGCTTAAGGGAGGACGAGCAGTACTTC.

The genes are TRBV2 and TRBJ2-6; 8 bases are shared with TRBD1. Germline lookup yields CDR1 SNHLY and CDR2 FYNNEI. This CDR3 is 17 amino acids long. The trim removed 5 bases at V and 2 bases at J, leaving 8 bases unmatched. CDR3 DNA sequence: TGTGCCAGCAGTCTCACCGGACAGGGAGCTGGGGCCAACGTCCTGACTTTC. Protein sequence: CASSLTGQGAGANVLTF.

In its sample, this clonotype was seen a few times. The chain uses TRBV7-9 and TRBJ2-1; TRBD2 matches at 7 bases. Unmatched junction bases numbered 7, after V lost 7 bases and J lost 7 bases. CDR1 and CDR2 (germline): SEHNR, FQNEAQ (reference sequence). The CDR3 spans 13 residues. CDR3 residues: CASKPGLLNEQFF. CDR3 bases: TGTGCCAGCAAACCGGGACTACTAAATGAGCAGTTCTTC.

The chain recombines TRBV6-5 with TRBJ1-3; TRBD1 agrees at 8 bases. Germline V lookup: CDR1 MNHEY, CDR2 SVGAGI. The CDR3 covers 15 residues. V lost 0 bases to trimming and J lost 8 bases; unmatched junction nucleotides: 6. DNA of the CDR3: TGTGCCAGCAGTTACTCCGCCAGGGGGCCGGACACCATATATTTT. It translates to CASSYSARGPDTIYF.

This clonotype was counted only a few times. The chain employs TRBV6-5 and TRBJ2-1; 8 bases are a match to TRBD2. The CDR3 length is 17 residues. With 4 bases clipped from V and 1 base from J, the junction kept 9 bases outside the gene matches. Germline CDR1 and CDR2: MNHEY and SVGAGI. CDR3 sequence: CASSSGLAWKSYNEQFF. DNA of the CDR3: TGTGCCAGCAGTTCTGGACTAGCCTGGAAGTCCTACAATGAGCAGTTCTTC.

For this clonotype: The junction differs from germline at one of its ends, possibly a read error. The CDR3 DNA sequence: TGTGCCAGCAGCCAAGATGAAGACGGTACGGGATGGGACTTC. It yields the protein CASSQDEDGTGWDF. This chain connects TRBV14 to TRBJ2-5, with TRBD2 as a possible D gene (5 bases). The CDR3 runs 14 residues. The germline V gene encodes CDR1 SGHDN and CDR2 FVKESK.

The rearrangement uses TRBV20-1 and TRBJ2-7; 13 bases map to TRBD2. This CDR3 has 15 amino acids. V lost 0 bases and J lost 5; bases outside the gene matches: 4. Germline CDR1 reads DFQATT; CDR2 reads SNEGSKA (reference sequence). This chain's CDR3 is CSARDTSGRGDEQYF. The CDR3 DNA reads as TGCAGTGCTAGAGATACTAGCGGGAGGGGTGACGAGCAGTACTTC.

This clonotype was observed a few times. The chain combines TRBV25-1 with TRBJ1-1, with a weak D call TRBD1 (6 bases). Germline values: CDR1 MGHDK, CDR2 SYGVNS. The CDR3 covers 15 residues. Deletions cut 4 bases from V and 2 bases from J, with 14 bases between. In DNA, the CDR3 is TGTGCCAGCAGTGGAGATCAGGGGCGAAACACTGAAGCTTTCTTT. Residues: CASSGDQGRNTEAFF. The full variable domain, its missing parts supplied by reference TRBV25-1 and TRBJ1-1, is EADIYQTPRYLVIGTGKKITLECSQTMGHDKMYWYQQDPGMELHLIHYSYGVNSTEKGDLSSESTVSRIRTEHFPLTLESARPSHTSQYLCASSGDQGRNTEAFFGQGTRLTVV.

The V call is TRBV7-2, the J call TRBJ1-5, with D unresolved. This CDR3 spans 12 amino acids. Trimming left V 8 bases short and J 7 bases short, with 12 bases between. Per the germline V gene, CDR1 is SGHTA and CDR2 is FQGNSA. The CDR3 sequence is CASGIARQPQHF. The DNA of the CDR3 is TGTGCCAGCGGCATTGCGCGGCAGCCCCAGCATTTT.

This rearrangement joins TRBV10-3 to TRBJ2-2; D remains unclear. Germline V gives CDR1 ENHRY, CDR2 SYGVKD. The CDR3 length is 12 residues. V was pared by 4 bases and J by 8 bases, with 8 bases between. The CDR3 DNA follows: TGTGCCATCAGTGCTTTGGAGGGGGAGCTGTTTTTT. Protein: CAISALEGELFF.

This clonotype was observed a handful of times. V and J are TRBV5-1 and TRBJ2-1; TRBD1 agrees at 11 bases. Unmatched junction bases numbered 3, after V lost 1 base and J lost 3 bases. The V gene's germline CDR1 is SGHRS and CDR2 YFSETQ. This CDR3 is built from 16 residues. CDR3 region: CASSLPGTGGYNEQFF. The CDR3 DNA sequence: TGCGCCAGCAGCTTGCCCGGGACAGGGGGCTACAATGAGCAGTTCTTC.

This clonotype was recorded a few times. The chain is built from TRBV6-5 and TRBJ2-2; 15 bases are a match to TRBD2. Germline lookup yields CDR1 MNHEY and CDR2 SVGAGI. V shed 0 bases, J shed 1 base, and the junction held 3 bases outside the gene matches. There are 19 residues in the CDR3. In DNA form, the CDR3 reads TGTGCCAGCAGTTACTCAGCGGGACTAGCGGGGGGGAACACCGGGGAGCTGTTTTTT. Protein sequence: CASSYSAGLAGGNTGELFF.

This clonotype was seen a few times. CDR3 nucleotide sequence: TGTGCCAGCAGACCCGGACTAGCGAGCACAGATACGCAGTATTTT. This translates into CASRPGLASTDTQYF. V is TRBV7-9 and J is TRBJ2-3, with 9 bases identical to TRBD2. The trim removed 6 bases at V and 0 bases at J, leaving 4 bases unmatched. This CDR3 comprises 15 residues. Germline CDR1 reads SEHNR; CDR2 reads FQNEAQ (reference sequence).

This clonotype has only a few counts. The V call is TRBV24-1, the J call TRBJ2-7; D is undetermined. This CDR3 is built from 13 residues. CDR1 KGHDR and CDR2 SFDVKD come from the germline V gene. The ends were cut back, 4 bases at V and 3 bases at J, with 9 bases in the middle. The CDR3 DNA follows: TGTGCCACCAGTGACCTTCGAAGCTACGAGCAGTACTTC. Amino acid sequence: CATSDLRSYEQYF.

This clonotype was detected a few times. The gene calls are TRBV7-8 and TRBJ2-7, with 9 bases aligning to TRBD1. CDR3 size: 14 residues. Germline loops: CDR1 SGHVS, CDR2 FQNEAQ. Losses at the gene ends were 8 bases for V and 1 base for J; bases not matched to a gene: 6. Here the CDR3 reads CASGGTGSSYEQYF. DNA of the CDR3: TGTGCCAGCGGAGGGACAGGGTCTTCCTACGAGCAGTACTTC.